The 21 T cell receptor beta chains below were found in one sample sequenced in a study of T cells after posttransplantation cyclophosphamide. Measured with immunoSEQ multiplex PCR; TCRdb has only the in-frame clones, and not every one. Recorded here are 20,000 to 30,000 clones, none singletons. Sequenced material: PBMCs. The receptors were sampled from a woman aged 50 to 60 in good health, CMV-negative, and a related stem cell transplant donor.

Ten or more counts support this clone. The J gene is TRBJ2-5, the V gene TRBV5-1, with 7 nucleotides matching TRBD2. The J segment lost 2 bases and the V segment lost 4 bases, leaving 14 bases of the junction unmatched. This CDR3 has 17 residues. From germline, CDR1 is SGHRS and CDR2 YFSETQ. The CDR3 spells CASSPGSGGRGQETQYF. CDR3 DNA: TGCGCCAGCAGCCCCGGCTCGGGGGGACGGGGGCAAGAGACCCAGTACTTC.

This clone was counted ten times or more. The genes are TRBV18 and TRBJ1-5; 7 nucleotides agree with TRBD1. This CDR3 has 14 amino acids. V lost 6 bases, J lost 5 bases, and 7 bases stayed unmatched. CDR1 and CDR2 (germline): KGHSH, LQKENI. The CDR3 DNA sequence: TGTGCCAGCTCCCGACAGGGCGGAGATCAGCCCCAGCATTTT. The encoded protein is CASSRQGGDQPQHF.

This clone was observed at least ten times. This chain connects TRBV7-3 to TRBJ2-5, with a possible D match to TRBD2 (6 bases). This CDR3 has 14 residues. CDR1 and CDR2 (germline): SGHTA, FQGTGA. Trimming pared 5 bases from V and 3 bases from J, leaving 13 bases between. This chain's CDR3 is CASSVGLAEETQYF. CDR3 sequence (DNA): TGTGCCAGCAGCGTTGGATTAGCGGAAGAGACCCAGTACTTC.

This clone has more than one count but fewer than ten. The V and J genes are TRBV6-6 and TRBJ2-3, with TRBD2 as a possible D gene (6 bases). In germline, CDR1 is MNHNY, CDR2 SVGAGI (reference sequence). Trimming left V 0 bases short and J 8 bases short, with 9 bases between. This CDR3 is 13 amino acids long. The CDR3 bases are TGTGCCAGCAGTTACTCGAGGAGGGGTACGCAGTATTTT. Encoded protein: CASSYSRRGTQYF.

This clone has ten or more counts. The chain employs TRBV19 and TRBJ2-1; 10 nucleotides agree with TRBD2. This CDR3 comprises 16 residues. Unmatched junction bases numbered 14, after V lost 7 bases and J lost 8 bases. From germline, CDR1 is LNHDA and CDR2 SQIVND (reference sequence). The CDR3 protein is CASKTKDLAGEYEQFF. The CDR3 DNA is TGTGCCAGTAAAACAAAGGATCTAGCGGGAGAGTATGAGCAGTTCTTC.

This clone was detected many times. The chain is built from TRBV27 and TRBJ2-7; possibly TRBD2 for D (6 bases). V dropped 1 base and J dropped 4 bases, with 11 bases sitting between them. Germline CDR1 and CDR2: MNHEY and SMNVEV (reference sequence). The CDR3 loop spans 14 amino acids. CDR3 protein: CASSLFGSGYEQYF. CDR3 nucleotide sequence: TGTGCCAGCAGTTTATTCGGGAGTGGGTACGAGCAGTACTTC.

To note about this clone: This may come from a read error, since a much larger clone is one base off. The V call is TRBV7-6, the J call TRBJ2-5; possible D gene TRBD1, 6 bases. Trimming pared 2 bases from V and 5 bases from J, leaving 9 bases between. The CDR3 is made up of 13 amino acids. Germline CDR1 SGHVS, CDR2 FNYEAQ. CDR3 sequence (DNA): TGTGCCAGCAGCTTAAGGACAGCCGAGACCCAGTACTTC. Translation gives CASSLRTAETQYF.

This clone was recorded many times. This rearrangement joins TRBV6-1 to TRBJ2-5; the D gene is possibly TRBD2 (6 bases). Germline CDR1 MNHNS, CDR2 SASEGT. With 7 bases removed from V and 5 bases from J, the gap between germline ends came to 8 bases. The CDR3 is made up of 11 amino acids. CDR3 bases: TGTGCCAGCATGGGAGGCGAGACCCAGTACTTC. Protein: CASMGGETQYF.

This clone was seen at least ten times. J is TRBJ1-5 and V is TRBV6-6, with D hard to call. This CDR3 comprises 13 residues. The V end was cut by 0 bases, the J end by 6 bases, with 6 bases between. Germline CDR1 MNHNY, CDR2 SVGAGI (reference sequence). The CDR3 bases are TGTGCCAGCAGTTACTCGATGCGTCAGCCCCAGCATTTT. Translated: CASSYSMRQPQHF.

This clone was picked up many times. The rearrangement uses TRBV20-1 and TRBJ2-7, with TRBD2 as a possible D gene (6 bases). There are 11 residues in the CDR3. The V gene lost 3 bases and the J gene lost 6 bases, with 9 bases spanning the gap. Germline lookup yields CDR1 DFQATT and CDR2 SNEGSKA (reference sequence). CDR3 nucleotides: TGCAGTGCTAGTAACGGGGGCGAGCAGTACTTC. It encodes CSASNGGEQYF.

This clone has ten or more counts. The V and J genes are TRBV15 and TRBJ2-7; no reliable D call. Germline CDR1 reads LNHNV; CDR2 reads YYDKDF (reference sequence). Trimming removed 2 bases from V and 2 bases from J, with 13 bases in between. This CDR3 is 15 amino acids long. This CDR3 is CATSRPLTVPYEQYF. The CDR3 DNA reads TGTGCCACCAGCAGACCACTTACAGTCCCCTACGAGCAGTACTTC. The full variable domain, rest sourced from reference TRBV15 and TRBJ2-7, is DAMVIQNPRYQVTQFGKPVTLSCSQTLNHNVMYWYQQKSSQAPKLLFHYYDKDFNNEADTPDNFQSRRPNTSFCFLDIRSPGLGDTAMYLCATSRPLTVPYEQYFGPGTRLTVT.

This clone was found many times. J is TRBJ2-3 and V is TRBV28; tentative D call: TRBD2 (6 bases). From germline, CDR1 is MDHEN and CDR2 SYDVKM. This CDR3 region has 15 residues. Trimming pared 6 bases from V and 1 base from J, leaving 14 bases between. CDR3 in DNA: TGTGCCAGCAGGACGGGAGTGGGGGGCACAGATACGCAGTATTTT. It is translated as CASRTGVGGTDTQYF.

There are many counts of this clone. The chain is built from TRBV7-7 and TRBJ2-1; 11 bases match TRBD1. The length of the CDR3 is 17 residues. Germline CDR1 and CDR2: SSHAT and FNYEAQ (reference sequence). Trimming took 4 bases from V and 2 from J; bases not matched to a gene: 7. In nucleotides, the CDR3 is TGTGCCAGCAGCTCGTTACCGGGACAGGGGGCCTACAATGAGCAGTTCTTC. This gives the protein CASSSLPGQGAYNEQFF.

There are many counts of this clone. The V gene is TRBV5-8, the J gene TRBJ1-2; 7 positions match TRBD1. This CDR3 has 14 amino acids. Per germline, CDR1 SGHTS and CDR2 YDEGEE. Trimming cost V 3 bases and J 3 bases; bases outside gene matches: 5. CDR3 region: CASSSMGQYYGYTF. As DNA, the CDR3 is TGTGCCAGCAGCTCTATGGGACAGTACTATGGCTACACCTTC.

This clone was detected ten times or more. The chain links TRBV5-1 to TRBJ2-2; 9 bases are shared with TRBD2. The CDR3 loop spans 16 amino acids. Germline CDR1 is SGHRS and CDR2 is YFSETQ. V shed 1 base and J 5 bases; nucleotides not matched to a gene: 6. DNA of the CDR3: TGCGCCAGCAGCTTGATAGCGGGGGCCGGGACCGGGGAGCTGTTTTTT. As protein: CASSLIAGAGTGELFF.

This clone was counted at least ten times. V and J are TRBV30 and TRBJ1-5; D is uncertain. The CDR3 length is 13 residues. CDR1 GTSNPN and CDR2 SVGIG come from the germline V gene (reference sequence). The germline V and J ends were trimmed by 3 bases and 2 bases, with 8 bases remaining between them. CDR3 residues: CAWRVGGNQPQHF. The DNA for the CDR3 is TGTGCCTGGAGGGTGGGAGGCAATCAGCCCCAGCATTTT.

This clone was seen at least ten times. CDR3: CASSPLRSAGVNQPQHF. The CDR3 coding sequence is TGTGCCAGCAGTCCCCTACGATCCGCCGGAGTAAATCAGCCCCAGCATTTT. The chain combines TRBV27 with TRBJ1-5; D is unresolved. CDR3 length equals 17 residues. Trimming left V 5 bases short and J 4 bases short, with 21 bases between. CDR1 and CDR2 (germline): MNHEY, SMNVEV (reference sequence).

This clone appeared many times. V gene TRBV2 combines with J gene TRBJ1-1; 8 nucleotides line up with TRBD1. This CDR3 has 14 residues. Germline CDR1 is SNHLY and CDR2 is FYNNEI. The V gene end was trimmed by 7 bases and the J gene end by 5 bases; junction bases not matched to a gene: 9. The CDR3 sequence is CASTPQGARTEAFF. The DNA of the CDR3 is TGTGCCAGCACACCTCAGGGGGCAAGAACTGAAGCTTTCTTT. The whole variable domain, filled in from reference TRBV2 and TRBJ1-1, reads EPEVTQTPSHQVTQMGQEVILRCVPISNHLYFYWYRQILGQKVEFLVSFYNNEISEKSEIFDDQFSVERPDGSNFTLKIRSTKLEDSAMYFCASTPQGARTEAFFGQGTRLTVV.

The sample holds many counts of this clone. The chain couples TRBV11-3 to TRBJ2-1; 8 bases are a match to TRBD2. Trimming removed 1 base from V and 3 bases from J; junction bases left unmatched: 2. CDR3 length: 15 amino acids. The germline CDR1 and CDR2 sequences are SGHNT and YENEEA. In DNA, the CDR3 is TGTGCCAGCAGCTTAGGACTAGCGTTCTACAATGAGCAGTTCTTC. Protein product: CASSLGLAFYNEQFF.

This clone has ten or more counts. The chain is built from TRBV28 and TRBJ1-1; TRBD1 is a possible D gene (6 bases). CDR3 length equals 13 residues. The germline gives CDR1 MDHEN, CDR2 SYDVKM. V was shortened by 7 bases and J by 0 bases, with 9 bases between the two germline ends. The CDR3 region is CASNRVMNTEAFF. The DNA for the CDR3 is TGTGCCAGCAACAGGGTCATGAACACTGAAGCTTTCTTT.

V is TRBV6-5 and J is TRBJ1-1, with TRBD1 as a possible D gene (5 bases). This CDR3 comprises 15 residues. The V end lost 6 bases, the J end lost 4 bases, and 18 bases lay between the germline ends. In germline, CDR1 is MNHEY, CDR2 SVGAGI. The CDR3 loop is CASRPLAGRGTEAFF. CDR3 sequence (DNA): TGTGCCAGCAGACCCCTTGCAGGGCGGGGCACTGAAGCTTTCTTT.